The clone carrying this T cell receptor (beta chain) has only a few counts. This CDR3 has 16 amino acids. Per the germline V gene, CDR1 is SGHTA and CDR2 is FQGNSA. The trim removed 5 bases at V and 4 bases at J, leaving 9 bases unmatched. In TCRdb, the RT-PCR reads were re-called with MiXCR into one record per CDR3 protein. This repertoire shows around 700,000 distinct CDR3 sequences, 12% to 15% found once; its top ten account for 3.6%. The chain joins TRBV7-2 to TRBJ2-3, with TRBD2 identical over 10 bases. The source material was memory CD4+ T cells from blood. The receptor was derived from a female donor in good health, serving as a healthy control. This CDR3 is CASSPLAGVAPDTQYF. CDR3 nucleotide sequence: TGTGCCAGCAGCCCCCTAGCGGGAGTGGCGCCAGATACGCAGTATTTT.